Sequencing of this T cell receptor beta chain was carried out in a study of blood T cells in healthy people across ages. Combining a sample-barcoded 5' primer with a J-beta primer mix, a second PCR ran for roughly 7 to 12 cycles. TCRdb fed the 5' RACE reads into MiXCR, producing one record per CDR3 protein. The data contain 1.5 million to 1.9 million distinct CDR3 sequences, 35% to 45% of them seen just once; the ten biggest clones take up 4%. Looked up from germline, CDR1 is KGHSH and CDR2 is LQKENI. The CDR3 is made up of 15 amino acids. The V end lost 0 bases, the J end lost 6 bases, and 14 bases lay between the germline ends. Per individual sample, total RNA of at least 5.5 micrograms was extracted.

The receptor was derived from a young woman in good health. Sequencing was done on a sample of blood. The rearrangement uses TRBV18 and TRBJ1-2; D is unresolved. Written as DNA, the CDR3 is TGTGCCAGCTCACCACCGGGGAAAGCAATTAATGGCTACACCTTC. Its protein is CASSPPGKAINGYTF.